This entry lists 21 T cell receptor beta chains sequenced from one sample in a study of blood T cell repertoires in COVID-19. The data were produced by immunoSEQ multiplex PCR, yet TCRdb's version contains in-frame clones alone and is incomplete. The data contain roughly 55,000 clones, over 75% of them singletons. The sample comprised peripheral blood. The receptor set was obtained from a man aged 60-69 years with active or convalescent COVID-19.

The V call is TRBV6-5, the J call TRBJ1-3; maybe TRBD1 (6 bases). This CDR3 contains 15 residues. Trimming shortened V by 6 bases and J by 0 bases, and 12 bases separated the two germline ends. The germline CDR1 and CDR2 sequences are MNHEY and SVGAGI. The CDR3 region is CASRRSGDSGNTIYF. The CDR3 coding sequence is TGTGCCAGCAGACGTTCAGGGGACTCTGGAAACACCATATATTTT.

The chain carries TRBV9 and TRBJ2-1; TRBD2 matches at 8 bases. The germline V gene has CDR1 SGDLS and CDR2 YYNGEE. V lost 0 bases, J lost 4 bases, and 3 bases stayed unmatched. CDR3 size: 15 residues. As DNA, the CDR3 is TGTGCCAGCAGCGTAGCCAGCGGGGGATACAATGAGCAGTTCTTC. Translating it yields CASSVASGGYNEQFF.

The chain recombines TRBV9 with TRBJ2-1; 10 nucleotides line up with TRBD2. The CDR3 consists of 15 residues. J lost 4 bases, V lost 0 bases, and 1 base had no gene match. Per the germline V gene, CDR1 is SGDLS and CDR2 is YYNGEE. CDR3: CASSVVAGGYNEQFF. DNA of the CDR3: TGTGCCAGCAGCGTAGTAGCGGGAGGATACAATGAGCAGTTCTTC. The full variable domain, completed using reference TRBV9 and TRBJ2-1, is DSGVTQTPKHLITATGQRVTLRCSPRSGDLSVYWYQQSLDQGLQFLIQYYNGEERAKGNILERFSAQQFPDLHSELNLSSLELGDSALYFCASSVVAGGYNEQFFGPGTRLTVL.

J is TRBJ1-3 and V is TRBV5-5; TRBD1 agrees at 9 bases. Germline values: CDR1 SGHKS, CDR2 YYEKEE (reference sequence). With 4 bases clipped from V and 1 base from J, the junction kept 6 bases outside the gene matches. The CDR3 runs to 16 residues. The CDR3 DNA reads as TGTGCCAGCAGCCGCGTGGGACAGGGTTCTGGAAACACCATATATTTT. Translated: CASSRVGQGSGNTIYF.

This sequence joins TRBV4-1 and TRBJ2-5; 9 bases map to TRBD1. CDR3 length: 16 residues. V shed 3 bases, J shed 9 bases, and the junction held 14 bases outside the gene matches. In germline, CDR1 is MGHRA, CDR2 YSYEKL. CDR3 sequence: CASSQEGQGQGGSQYF. CDR3 DNA: TGCGCCAGCAGCCAGGAAGGCCAGGGACAGGGTGGCTCCCAGTACTTC.

This clone was recorded a few times. V usage is TRBV11-3 and J usage is TRBJ1-3; possibly TRBD1 for D (5 bases). The CDR3 runs 17 residues. Trimming removed 1 base at V and 0 bases at J, with 13 bases between. In germline, CDR1 is SGHNT, CDR2 YENEEA. The CDR3 DNA reads TGTGCCAGCAGCTTAGGCCCCCTCAGGGTCTCTGGAAACACCATATATTTT. Protein product: CASSLGPLRVSGNTIYF.

The rearrangement uses TRBV2 and TRBJ2-5, with a weak D call TRBD2 (6 bases). V shed 7 bases and J shed 4 bases, with 10 bases lying between them. The germline gives CDR1 SNHLY, CDR2 FYNNEI. This CDR3 is built from 12 residues. In nucleotides, the CDR3 is TGTGCCAGCACGGGACTCAGAGAGACCCAGTACTTC. Translated, it gives CASTGLRETQYF.

The V and J genes are TRBV6-5 and TRBJ1-5, with no clear D. This CDR3 region has 12 residues. Trimming left V 6 bases short and J 7 bases short, with 10 bases between. The germline V gene has CDR1 MNHEY and CDR2 SVGAGI. CDR3 sequence (DNA): TGTGCCAGCAGAGCGGGCGAACAGCCCCAGCATTTT. Its protein product is CASRAGEQPQHF.

The V gene is TRBV18, the J gene TRBJ2-5; a possible D gene is TRBD1 (5 bases). Germline CDR1 KGHSH, CDR2 LQKENI. This CDR3 is 13 amino acids long. With 3 bases removed from V and 5 bases from J, the gap between germline ends came to 10 bases. DNA for the CDR3: TGTGCCAGCTCACCGACAGTACAGGAGACCCAGTACTTC. It translates to CASSPTVQETQYF.

This rearrangement joins TRBV6-6 to TRBJ1-5; D uncertain. The CDR3 runs to 17 residues. Trimming left V 5 bases short and J 0 bases short, with 17 bases between. The germline V gene has CDR1 MNHNY and CDR2 SVGAGI (reference sequence). CDR3 amino acids: CASSPLLGRNSNQPQHF. CDR3 DNA sequence: TGTGCCAGCAGTCCTCTCCTAGGGAGGAATAGCAATCAGCCCCAGCATTTT.

This clone is medium-sized within its sample. The V call is TRBV9, the J call TRBJ1-6; maybe TRBD1 (5 bases). Germline V gene sequence: CDR1 SGDLS, CDR2 YYNGEE. The CDR3 has 13 residues. The V gene lost 0 bases and the J gene lost 12 bases, with 10 bases spanning the gap. Here the CDR3 DNA reads TGTGCCAGCAGCGTAGCTTTGGACAAACCCCTCCACTTT. Its protein product is CASSVALDKPLHF.

This clone is a singleton in its sample. The V call is TRBV7-6, the J call TRBJ1-1, with D maybe TRBD1 (6 bases). V lost 4 bases and J 3 bases, leaving 9 bases between the germline ends. CDR1 and CDR2 (germline): SGHVS, FNYEAQ. The CDR3 has 13 amino acids. CDR3 nucleotides: TGTGCCAGCAGCTGGCAGGGGTACACTGAAGCTTTCTTT. Translating it yields CASSWQGYTEAFF.

The chain employs TRBV21-1 and TRBJ2-6; the D call of TRBD2 is as the table states it, not checked on the DNA. TRBV21-1 is a recognized pseudogene. CDR3 length: 16 amino acids. The CDR3: CASSKGVPWGANVLTF. The CDR3 DNA sequence: TGTGCCAGCAGCAAGGGAGTTCCTTGGGGGGCCAACGTCCTGACTTTC.

Only a few counts were recorded for this clone. The rearrangement uses TRBV27 and TRBJ2-1; D is ambiguous. This CDR3 contains 15 residues. Trimming shortened V by 6 bases and J by 2 bases, and 14 bases separated the two germline ends. The V gene's germline CDR1 is MNHEY and CDR2 SMNVEV (reference sequence). CDR3 DNA sequence: TGTGCCAGCAGCTCCCGCGGCGTTCCCTACAATGAGCAGTTCTTC. Its translation: CASSSRGVPYNEQFF.

This clone was detected once. V gene TRBV7-2 combines with J gene TRBJ2-7, with 7 bases fitting TRBD1. The J segment lost 3 bases and the V segment lost 6 bases, leaving 8 bases of the junction unmatched. The germline V gene encodes CDR1 SGHTA and CDR2 FQGNSA. CDR3 length: 14 residues. The CDR3 sequence: CASRNGQANYEQYF. The DNA of the CDR3 is TGTGCCAGCAGAAATGGACAGGCTAACTACGAGCAGTACTTC.

The chain is built from TRBV5-5 and TRBJ1-3; possible D gene TRBD1, 6 bases. Trimming took off 4 bases at V and 4 bases at J, with 12 bases between the two ends. The germline CDR1 and CDR2 sequences are SGHKS and YYEKEE (reference sequence). This CDR3 region has 14 residues. DNA for the CDR3: TGTGCCAGCAGCAGGCAGGGGAGCGGAAACACCATATATTTT. Translating gives CASSRQGSGNTIYF.

The chain has TRBV2 and TRBJ1-1; TRBD1 is a possible D gene (5 bases). The CDR3 covers 14 residues. V lost 2 bases to trimming and J lost 1 base, with 8 bases between them. CDR1 is SNHLY and CDR2 is FYNNEI in the germline V gene. CDR3 sequence (DNA): TGTGCCAGCAGTGAAAACGGGGGGAACACTGAAGCTTTCTTT. Protein: CASSENGGNTEAFF.

The chain combines TRBV7-2 with TRBJ2-7, with a weak D call TRBD2 (6 bases). Germline V gene lookup returns CDR1 SGHTA and CDR2 FQGNSA. V lost 0 bases and J lost 5, with 11 bases in between. CDR3 length: 14 amino acids. This chain's CDR3 is CASSLASGDDEQYF. The CDR3 DNA follows: TGTGCCAGCAGCTTAGCCTCGGGAGACGACGAGCAGTACTTC.

This clone has a single count. The rearrangement uses TRBV7-2 and TRBJ1-2, with D unclear. Germline CDR1 reads SGHTA; CDR2 reads FQGNSA. The CDR3 length is 13 residues. The V gene lost 2 bases and the J gene lost 7 bases, with 11 bases spanning the gap. The CDR3 DNA reads TGTGCCAGCAGCTTATCGAGGGTTCGTGGCTACACCTTC. It translates to CASSLSRVRGYTF.

V usage is TRBV27 and J usage is TRBJ1-1; D possibly corresponds to TRBD1 (5 bases). Per the germline V gene, CDR1 is MNHEY and CDR2 is SMNVEV (reference sequence). This CDR3 has 14 amino acids. Trimming removed 6 bases at V and 0 bases at J, with 11 bases between. For the CDR3, the DNA is TGTGCCAGCAGATTCAGGACAATGAACACTGAAGCTTTCTTT. Protein: CASRFRTMNTEAFF.

V gene TRBV19 combines with J gene TRBJ2-4, with 9 bases aligning to TRBD1. Per germline, CDR1 LNHDA and CDR2 SQIVND (reference sequence). The V gene end was trimmed by 7 bases and the J gene end by 2 bases; junction bases not matched to a gene: 9. This CDR3 has 16 amino acids. This chain's CDR3 is CASKLGQGEPKNIQYF. CDR3 nucleotide sequence: TGTGCCAGTAAGCTGGGACAGGGTGAGCCCAAAAACATTCAGTACTTC.